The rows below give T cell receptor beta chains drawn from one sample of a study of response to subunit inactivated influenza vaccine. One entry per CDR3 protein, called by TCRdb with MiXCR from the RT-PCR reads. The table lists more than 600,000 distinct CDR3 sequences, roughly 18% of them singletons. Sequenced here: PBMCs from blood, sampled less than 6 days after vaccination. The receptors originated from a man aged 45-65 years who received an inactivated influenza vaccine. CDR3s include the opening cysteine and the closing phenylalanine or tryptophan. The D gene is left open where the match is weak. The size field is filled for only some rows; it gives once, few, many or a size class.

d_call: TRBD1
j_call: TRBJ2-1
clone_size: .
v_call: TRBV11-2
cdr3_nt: TGTGCCAGCAGTTTGACAGGGCTAATGGAGTTCTACAATGAGCAGTTCTTC
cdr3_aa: CASSLTGLMEFYNEQFF

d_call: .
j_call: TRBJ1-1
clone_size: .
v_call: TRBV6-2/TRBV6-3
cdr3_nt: TGTGCCACCTCGGTGCCGTCGAACACTGAAGCTTTCTTT
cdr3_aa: CATSVPSNTEAFF

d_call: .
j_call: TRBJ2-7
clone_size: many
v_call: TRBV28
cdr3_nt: TGTGCCAGCAGGGGAGAATGGTACGAGCAGTACTTC
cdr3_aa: CASRGEWYEQYF

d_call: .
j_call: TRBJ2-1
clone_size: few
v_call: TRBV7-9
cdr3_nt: TGTGCCAGCAGCGCCCGTGGGGGCTCCTACAATGAGCAGTTCTTC
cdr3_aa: CASSARGGSYNEQFF

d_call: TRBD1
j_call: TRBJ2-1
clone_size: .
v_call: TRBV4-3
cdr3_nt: TGCGCCAGCAGCCAAGGGACAGGGGGCCTTAAAAGGAATGAGCAGTTCTTC
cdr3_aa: CASSQGTGGLKRNEQFF

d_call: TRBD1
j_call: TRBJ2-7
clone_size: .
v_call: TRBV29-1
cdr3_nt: TGCAGCGTTGAAGCGGACAGGGTAAACGAGCAGTACTTC
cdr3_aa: CSVEADRVNEQYF

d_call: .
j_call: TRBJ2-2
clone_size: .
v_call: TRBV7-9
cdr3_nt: TGTGCCAGCAGCCCACAAACTCATGAAAGAGGCGGGGAGCTGTTTTTT
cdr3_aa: CASSPQTHERGGELFF

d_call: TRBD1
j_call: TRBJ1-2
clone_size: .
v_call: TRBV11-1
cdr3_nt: TGTGCCAGCAGCTCCGCCGGGACAGGGGGCGCGAAAATTCCCGGCTACACCTTC
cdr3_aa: CASSSAGTGGAKIPGYTF

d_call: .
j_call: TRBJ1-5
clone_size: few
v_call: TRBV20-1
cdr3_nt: TGCAGTGCTAGACGGGAGTCCCAGCATTTT
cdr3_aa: CSARRESQHF

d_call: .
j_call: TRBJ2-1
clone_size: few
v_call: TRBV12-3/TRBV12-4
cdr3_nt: TGTGCCAGTTGGACTGCTCCCTACAATGAGCAGTTCTTC
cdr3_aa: CASWTAPYNEQFF

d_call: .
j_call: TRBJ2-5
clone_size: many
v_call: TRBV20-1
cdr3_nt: TGCAGTGCTAGAGATCGGCCGGGGCGGGAGACCCAGTACTTC
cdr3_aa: CSARDRPGRETQYF

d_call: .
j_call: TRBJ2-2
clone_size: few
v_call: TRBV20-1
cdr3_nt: TGCAGTGCTCCGCTGGCGGGCCCGAACACCGGGGAGCTGTTTTTT
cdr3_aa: CSAPLAGPNTGELFF

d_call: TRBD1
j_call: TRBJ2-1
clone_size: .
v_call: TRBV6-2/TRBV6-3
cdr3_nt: TGTGCCAGCAGTTACCTTATCCGGGACAGGGTTTACAATGAGCAGTTCTTC
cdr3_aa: CASSYLIRDRVYNEQFF

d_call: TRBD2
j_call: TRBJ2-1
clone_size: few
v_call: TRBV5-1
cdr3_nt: TGCGCCAGCAGCCGAGGGGGGACTAGCGCCTACAATGAGCAGTTCTTC
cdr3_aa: CASSRGGTSAYNEQFF

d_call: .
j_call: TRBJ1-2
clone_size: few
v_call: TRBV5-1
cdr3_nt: TGCGCCAGCAGCTTGGAATTGGACGGGTATGGCTACACCTTC
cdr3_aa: CASSLELDGYGYTF

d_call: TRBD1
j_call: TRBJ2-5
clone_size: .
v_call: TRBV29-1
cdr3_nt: TGCAGCGTTGAGGTTGAAGGGACAGGGAACTTC
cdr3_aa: CSVEVEGTGNF

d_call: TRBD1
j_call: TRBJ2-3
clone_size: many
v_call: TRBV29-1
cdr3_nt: TGCAGCGTAAAAGGGGGACAGGGGGCAAGCACAGATACGCAGTATTTT
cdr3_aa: CSVKGGQGASTDTQYF

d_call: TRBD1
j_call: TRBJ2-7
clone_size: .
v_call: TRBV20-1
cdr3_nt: TGCAGTGCGCTTCCCGGGACAGGGCGGTACGAGCAGTACTTC
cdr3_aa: CSALPGTGRYEQYF

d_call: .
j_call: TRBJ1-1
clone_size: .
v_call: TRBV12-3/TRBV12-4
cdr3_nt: TGTGCCAGCAGTTTAGAGGCCTGGGAAGCTTTCTTT
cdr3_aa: CASSLEAWEAFF

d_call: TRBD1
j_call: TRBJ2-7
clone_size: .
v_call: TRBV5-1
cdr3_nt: TGTGCCAGCAGCCCGGACAGGGTGAACTACGAGCAGTACTTC
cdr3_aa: CASSPDRVNYEQYF

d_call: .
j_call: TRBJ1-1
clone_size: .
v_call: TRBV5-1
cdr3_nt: TGCGCCAGCAGCCTGATGTTGGACCGCAGGGGATACACTGAAGCTTTCTTT
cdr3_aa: CASSLMLDRRGYTEAFF

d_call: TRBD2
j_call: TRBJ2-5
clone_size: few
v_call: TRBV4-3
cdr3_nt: TGCGCCAGCAGCCAAGCGGTCGGGGGGACAGAGACCCAGTACTTC
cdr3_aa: CASSQAVGGTETQYF

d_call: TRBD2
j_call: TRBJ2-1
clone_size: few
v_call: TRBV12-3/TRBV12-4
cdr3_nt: TGTGCCAGCAGCCCTCGGACTAGTTCCTACAATGAGCAGTTCTTC
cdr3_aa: CASSPRTSSYNEQFF

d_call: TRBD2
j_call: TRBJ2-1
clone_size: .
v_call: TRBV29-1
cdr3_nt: TGCAGCGTTGAGATGGGGGCTAGCGGGGGTCCATTTTACAATGAGCAGTTCTTC
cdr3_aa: CSVEMGASGGPFYNEQFF

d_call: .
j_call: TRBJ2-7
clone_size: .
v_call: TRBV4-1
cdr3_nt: TGCGCCAGCAGCCACGTCGCGGAGGGTGACGAGCAGTACTTC
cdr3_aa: CASSHVAEGDEQYF

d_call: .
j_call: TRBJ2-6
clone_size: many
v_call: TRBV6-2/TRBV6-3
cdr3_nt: TGTGCCAGCAGTCACTCTTCCGGGGCCAACGTCCTGACTTTC
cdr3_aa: CASSHSSGANVLTF

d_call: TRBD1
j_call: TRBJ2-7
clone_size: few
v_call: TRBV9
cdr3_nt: TGTGCCAGCAGCTTAAGGGACAGCGACTCCTACGAGCAGTACTTC
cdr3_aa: CASSLRDSDSYEQYF

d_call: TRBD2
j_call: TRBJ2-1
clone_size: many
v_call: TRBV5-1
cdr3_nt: TGCGCCAGCACCTCTAGCGGGGGGGCCTTCAATGAGCAGTTCTTC
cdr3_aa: CASTSSGGAFNEQFF

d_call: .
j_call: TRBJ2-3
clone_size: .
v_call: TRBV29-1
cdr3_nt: TGCAGCGTTGGGTGGGGGGCAAACACAGATACGCAGTATTTT
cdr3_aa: CSVGWGANTDTQYF

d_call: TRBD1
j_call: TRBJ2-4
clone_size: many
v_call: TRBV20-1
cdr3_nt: TGCAGTGCCTCTCAGGGGGCCGCCAAAAACATTCAGTACTTC
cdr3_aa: CSASQGAAKNIQYF

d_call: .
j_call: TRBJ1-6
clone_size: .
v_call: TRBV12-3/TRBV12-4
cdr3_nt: TGTGCCAGCAGTTTAGGGGGGTTTAATTCACCCCTCCACTTT
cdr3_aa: CASSLGGFNSPLHF